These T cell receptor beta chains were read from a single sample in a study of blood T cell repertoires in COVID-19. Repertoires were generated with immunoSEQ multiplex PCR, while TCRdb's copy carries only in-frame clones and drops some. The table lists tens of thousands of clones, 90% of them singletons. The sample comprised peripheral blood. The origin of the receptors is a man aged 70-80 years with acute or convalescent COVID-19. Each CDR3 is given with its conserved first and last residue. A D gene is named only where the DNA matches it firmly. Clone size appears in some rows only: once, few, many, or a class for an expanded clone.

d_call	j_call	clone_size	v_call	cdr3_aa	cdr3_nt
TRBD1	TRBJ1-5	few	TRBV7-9	CASSLEGGTGTNQPQHF	TGTGCCAGCAGCTTAGAGGGGGGGACAGGGACGAATCAGCCCCAGCATTTT
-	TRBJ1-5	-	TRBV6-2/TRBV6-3	CASSYTWPGQVNQPQHF	TGTGCCAGCAGTTACACTTGGCCTGGGCAAGTCAATCAGCCCCAGCATTTT
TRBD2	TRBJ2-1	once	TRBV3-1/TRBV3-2	CASSRGLAGGDEQFF	TGTGCCAGCAGCCGAGGACTAGCGGGAGGAGATGAGCAGTTCTTC
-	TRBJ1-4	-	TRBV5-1	CASSLGQTSEKLFF	TGCGCCAGCAGCTTGGGACAGACTAGTGAAAAACTGTTTTTT
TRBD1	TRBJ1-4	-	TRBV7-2	CASSLSWTGVYEKLFF	TGTGCCAGCAGCTTATCGTGGACAGGGGTGTATGAAAAACTGTTTTTT
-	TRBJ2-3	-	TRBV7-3	CASSPTARTDTQYF	TGTGCCAGCAGCCCCACTGCACGCACAGATACGCAGTATTTT
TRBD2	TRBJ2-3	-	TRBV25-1	CASSESGTSGKDTQYF	TGTGCCAGCAGTGAGTCCGGGACTAGCGGGAAAGATACGCAGTATTTT
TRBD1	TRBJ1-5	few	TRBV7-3	CASSLIGGTQPQHF	TGTGCCAGCAGCTTAATAGGGGGCACTCAGCCCCAGCATTTT
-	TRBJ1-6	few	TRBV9	CASSVAQGASPLHF	TGTGCCAGCAGCGTAGCACAGGGAGCTTCACCCCTCCACTTT
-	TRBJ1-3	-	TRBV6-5	CASTERGNGNTIYF	TGTGCCAGCACCGAGAGGGGGAACGGAAACACCATATATTTT
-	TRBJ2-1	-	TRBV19	CASSIWSGLPYNEQFF	TGTGCCAGTAGTATCTGGTCGGGATTGCCCTACAATGAGCAGTTCTTC
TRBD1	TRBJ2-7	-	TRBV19	CASTTRDREYEQYF	TGTGCCAGTACCACCCGGGACAGAGAATACGAGCAGTACTTC
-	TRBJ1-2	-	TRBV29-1	CSVEFPEANYGYTF	TGCAGCGTTGAATTCCCAGAAGCTAACTATGGCTACACCTTC
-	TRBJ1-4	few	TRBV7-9	CASSRTIDREKLFF	TGTGCCAGCAGCCGGACAATCGATCGTGAAAAACTGTTTTTT
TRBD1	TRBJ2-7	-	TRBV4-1	CASSQDRVEEQYF	TGCGCCAGCAGCCAGGACAGGGTAGAGGAGCAGTACTTC
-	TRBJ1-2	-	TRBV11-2	CASSPASAGEYGYTF	TGTGCCAGCAGCCCGGCGTCGGCAGGGGAATATGGCTACACCTTC
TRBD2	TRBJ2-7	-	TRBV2	CASSVNRLAGASEQYF	TGTGCCAGCAGTGTTAACCGACTAGCGGGAGCTTCAGAGCAGTACTTC
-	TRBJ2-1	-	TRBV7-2	CASSLRGLAINEQFF	TGTGCCAGCAGCTTACGGGGTCTAGCGATAAATGAGCAGTTCTTC
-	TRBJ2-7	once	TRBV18	CASSTTMTVSYEQYF	TGTGCCAGCTCTACCACTATGACAGTTTCCTACGAGCAGTACTTC
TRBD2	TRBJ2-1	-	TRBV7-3	CASSPLAGGRYNEQFF	TGTGCCAGCAGCCCCCTAGCGGGAGGGCGGTACAATGAGCAGTTCTTC
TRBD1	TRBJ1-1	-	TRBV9	CASSPTGGLSTEAFF	TGTGCCAGCAGCCCGACAGGGGGCCTTTCTACTGAAGCTTTCTTT
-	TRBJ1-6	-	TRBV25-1	CAPAGSGNSPLHF	TGTGCCCCGGCAGGGTCGGGTAATTCACCCCTCCACTTT
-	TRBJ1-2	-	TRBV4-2	CASSRNNDLDGYTF	TGTGCCAGCAGCCGCAACAACGATTTGGATGGCTACACCTTC
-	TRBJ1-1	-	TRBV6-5	CASSRGGVNTEAFF	TGTGCCAGCAGTCGCGGGGGGGTAAACACTGAAGCTTTCTTT
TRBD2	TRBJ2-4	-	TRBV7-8	CASSLRLAEDPGNIQYF	TGTGCCAGCAGCTTACGACTAGCGGAAGACCCTGGGAACATTCAGTACTTC
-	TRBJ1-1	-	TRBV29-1	CSVVNPDRPFTTEAFF	TGCAGCGTTGTGAACCCTGACAGGCCCTTTACCACGGAAGCTTTCTTT
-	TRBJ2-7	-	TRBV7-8	CASSLSKRGASVDTREQYF	TGTGCCAGCAGCTTATCTAAAAGAGGGGCTAGCGTAGATACGAGGGAGCAGTACTTC
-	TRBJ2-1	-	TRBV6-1	CASSERVGGLYNEQFF	TGTGCCAGCAGTGAAAGGGTGGGAGGCCTCTACAATGAGCAGTTCTTC
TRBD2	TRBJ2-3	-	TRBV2	CASSEGGAGGIPDTQYF	TGTGCCAGCAGTGAAGGGGGGGCGGGAGGAATCCCAGATACGCAGTATTTT
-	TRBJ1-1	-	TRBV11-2	CASSPHEGAPEAFF	TGTGCCAGCAGCCCTCACGAGGGTGCACCAGAAGCTTTCTTT
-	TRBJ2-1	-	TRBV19	CASSAYSVSSYNEQFF	TGTGCCAGTAGTGCTTATAGCGTAAGCTCCTACAATGAGCAGTTCTTC
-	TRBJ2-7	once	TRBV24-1	CATSDSDRTIDEQYF	TGTGCCACCAGTGATTCCGATAGGACAATCGACGAGCAGTACTTC
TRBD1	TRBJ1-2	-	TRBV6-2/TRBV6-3	CASSKTGTGNGYTF	TGTGCCAGCAGTAAGACCGGGACAGGGAATGGCTACACCTTC
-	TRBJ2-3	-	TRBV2	CARKASGTDTQYF	TGTGCCCGCAAGGCTAGCGGCACAGATACGCAGTATTTT
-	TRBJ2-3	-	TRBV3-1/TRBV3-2	CASTSRGVDTQYF	TGTGCCAGCACCTCTCGGGGAGTTGATACGCAGTATTTT
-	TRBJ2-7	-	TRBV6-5	CASSLRADPFAEQYF	TGTGCCAGCAGCCTGCGGGCGGATCCTTTCGCCGAGCAGTACTTC
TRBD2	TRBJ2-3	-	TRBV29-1	CSGGLAVGDTQYF	TGCAGCGGAGGACTAGCGGTGGGGGATACGCAGTATTTT
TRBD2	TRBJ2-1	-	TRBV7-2	CASSVGGRTHAEQFF	TGTGCCAGCAGCGTAGGCGGGAGAACCCACGCTGAGCAGTTCTTC
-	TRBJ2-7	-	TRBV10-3	CAIRRQDSSYEQYF	TGTGCCATCAGGCGACAGGATAGCTCCTACGAGCAGTACTTC